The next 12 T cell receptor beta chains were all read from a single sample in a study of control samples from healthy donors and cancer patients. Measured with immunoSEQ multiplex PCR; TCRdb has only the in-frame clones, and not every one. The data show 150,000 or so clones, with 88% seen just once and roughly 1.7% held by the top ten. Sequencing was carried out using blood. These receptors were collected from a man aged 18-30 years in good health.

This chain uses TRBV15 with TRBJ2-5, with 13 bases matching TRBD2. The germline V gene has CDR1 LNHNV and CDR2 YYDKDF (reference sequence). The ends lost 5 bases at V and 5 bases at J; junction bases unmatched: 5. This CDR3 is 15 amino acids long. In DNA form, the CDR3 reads TGTGCCACCAGCCGACTAGCGGGGGGCCGGGAGACCCAGTACTTC. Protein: CATSRLAGGRETQYF.

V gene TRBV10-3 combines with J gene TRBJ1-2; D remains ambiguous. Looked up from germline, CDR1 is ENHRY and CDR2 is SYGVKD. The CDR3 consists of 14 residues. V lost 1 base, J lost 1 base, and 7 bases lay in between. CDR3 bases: TGTGCCATCAGTGAGTGGGGATTTAACTATGGCTACACCTTC. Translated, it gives CAISEWGFNYGYTF.

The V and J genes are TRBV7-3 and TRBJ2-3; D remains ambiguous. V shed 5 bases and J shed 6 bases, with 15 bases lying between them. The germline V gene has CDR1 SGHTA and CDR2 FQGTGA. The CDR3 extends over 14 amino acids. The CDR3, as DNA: TGTGCCAGCAGCACTCGGGCTGAATCCGATACGCAGTATTTT. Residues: CASSTRAESDTQYF.

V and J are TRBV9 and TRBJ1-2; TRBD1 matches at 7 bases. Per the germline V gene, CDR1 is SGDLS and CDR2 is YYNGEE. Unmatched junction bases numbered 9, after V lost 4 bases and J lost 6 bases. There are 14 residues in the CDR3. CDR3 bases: TGTGCCAGCAGCCCCCAAGGGACAGAGAATGGCTACACCTTC. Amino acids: CASSPQGTENGYTF. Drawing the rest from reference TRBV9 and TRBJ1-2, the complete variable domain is DSGVTQTPKHLITATGQRVTLRCSPRSGDLSVYWYQQSLDQGLQFLIQYYNGEERAKGNILERFSAQQFPDLHSELNLSSLELGDSALYFCASSPQGTENGYTFGSGTRLTVV.

CDR3 amino acids: CASKRPGGQEYF. The CDR3, as DNA: TGTGCCAGCAAACGACCCGGGGGGCAGGAGTATTTT. This chain uses TRBV5-4 with TRBJ2-3; possible D gene TRBD2, 7 bases. The CDR3 has 12 amino acids. The V end lost 6 bases, the J end lost 13 bases, and 18 bases lay between the germline ends. Per the germline V gene, CDR1 is SGHNT and CDR2 is YYREEE (reference sequence).

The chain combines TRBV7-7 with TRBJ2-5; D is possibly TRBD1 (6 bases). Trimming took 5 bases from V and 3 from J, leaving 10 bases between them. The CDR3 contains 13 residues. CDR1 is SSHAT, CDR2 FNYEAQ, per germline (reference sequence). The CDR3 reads CASSQRQEETQYF. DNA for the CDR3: TGTGCCAGCAGCCAGCGACAGGAAGAGACCCAGTACTTC.

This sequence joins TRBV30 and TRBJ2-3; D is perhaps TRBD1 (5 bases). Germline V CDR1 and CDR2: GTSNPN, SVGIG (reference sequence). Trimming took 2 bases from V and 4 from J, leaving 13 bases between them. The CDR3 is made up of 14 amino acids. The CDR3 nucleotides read TGTGCCTGGAGTCCACAGTTAGGGGCAGATACGCAGTATTTT. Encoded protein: CAWSPQLGADTQYF. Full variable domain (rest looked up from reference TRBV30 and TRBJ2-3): SQTIHQWPATLVQPVGSPLSLECTVEGTSNPNLYWYRQAAGRGLQLLFYSVGIGQISSEVPQNLSASRPQDRQFILSSKKLLLSDSGFYLCAWSPQLGADTQYFGPGTRLTVL.

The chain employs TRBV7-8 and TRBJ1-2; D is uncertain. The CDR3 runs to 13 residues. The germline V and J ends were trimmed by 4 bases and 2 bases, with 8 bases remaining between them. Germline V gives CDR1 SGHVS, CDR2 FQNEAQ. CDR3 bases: TGTGCCAGCAGCTCGACGGGGAACTATGGCTACACCTTC. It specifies CASSSTGNYGYTF.

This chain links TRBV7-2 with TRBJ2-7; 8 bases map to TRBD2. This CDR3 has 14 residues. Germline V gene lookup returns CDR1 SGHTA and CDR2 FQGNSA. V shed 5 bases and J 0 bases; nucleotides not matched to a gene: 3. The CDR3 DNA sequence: TGTGCCAGCAGCCCAGCGGGGGTCTCCTACGAGCAGTACTTC. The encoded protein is CASSPAGVSYEQYF.

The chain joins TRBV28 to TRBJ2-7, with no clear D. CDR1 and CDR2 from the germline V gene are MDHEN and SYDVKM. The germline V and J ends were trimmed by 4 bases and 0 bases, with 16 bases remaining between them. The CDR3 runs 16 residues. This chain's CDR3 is CASSSGPGLGSYEQYF. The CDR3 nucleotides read TGTGCCAGCAGTTCCGGACCAGGTCTAGGCTCCTACGAGCAGTACTTC.

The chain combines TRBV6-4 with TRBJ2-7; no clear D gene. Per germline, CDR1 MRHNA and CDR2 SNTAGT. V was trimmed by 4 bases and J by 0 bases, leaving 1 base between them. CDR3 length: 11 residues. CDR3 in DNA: TGTGCCAGCAGTGGCTCCTACGAGCAGTACTTC. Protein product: CASSGSYEQYF.

CDR3 sequence: CAWSPTRRETQYF. The CDR3 DNA reads TGTGCCTGGAGTCCCACCAGGCGGGAGACCCAGTACTTC. The chain recombines TRBV30 with TRBJ2-5; D unclear. This CDR3 has 13 residues. Germline CDR1 GTSNPN, CDR2 SVGIG (reference sequence). Between the trimmed V and J ends, which lost 2 bases and 5 bases, there was a span of 12 bases.